This T cell receptor beta chain was recorded in a study of a mutant IDH1 vaccine in newly diagnosed glioma. Overall study: Vaccines were begun 4-6 weeks after radiotherapy alone, or with temozolomide cycles. Beforehand, treatment had been radiotherapy, temozolomide, or both; the majority received both.

Sequencing used immunoSEQ multiplex PCR; TCRdb keeps in-frame clones, though not all of them. The sample lists roughly 60,000 clones, approximately 80% occurring once. Time point of the sample: week 35, safety follow-up. The vaccine gave 300 ug of a 20-mer mutant IDH1 peptide subcutaneously per dose. Remarks on this clone: Its antigen is currently unknown.

V trimming: 4 bases; J trimming: 6 bases; junction bases outside the gene matches: 8. The CDR3 spans 15 residues. Looked up from germline, CDR1 is SGHRS and CDR2 is YFSETQ. This clonotype originated in a man aged 40-49 years with glioma. The chain combines TRBV5-1 with TRBJ1-1, with 11 bases lining up with TRBD1. Sequenced material: PBMCs, taken from a glioma patient whose treatment included an IDH1 peptide vaccine. This chain's CDR3 is CASSGGTGGYPEAFF. CDR3 nucleotides: TGCGCCAGCAGCGGCGGGACAGGGGGTTATCCTGAAGCTTTCTTT.